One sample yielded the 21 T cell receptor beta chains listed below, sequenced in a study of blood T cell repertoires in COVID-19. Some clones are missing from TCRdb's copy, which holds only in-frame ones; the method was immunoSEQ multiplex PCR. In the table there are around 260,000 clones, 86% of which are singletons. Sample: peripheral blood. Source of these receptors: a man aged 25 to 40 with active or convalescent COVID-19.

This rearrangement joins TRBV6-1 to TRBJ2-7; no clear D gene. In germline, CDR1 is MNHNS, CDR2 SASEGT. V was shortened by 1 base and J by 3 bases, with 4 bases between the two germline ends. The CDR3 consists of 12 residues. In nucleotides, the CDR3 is TGTGCCAGCAGTGAAGTCCTCTACGAGCAGTACTTC. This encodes CASSEVLYEQYF.

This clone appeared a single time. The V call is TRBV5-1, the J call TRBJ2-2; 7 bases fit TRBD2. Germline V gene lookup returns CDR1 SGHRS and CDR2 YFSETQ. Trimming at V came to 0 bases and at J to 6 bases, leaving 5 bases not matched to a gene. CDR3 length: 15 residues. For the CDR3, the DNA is TGCGCCAGCAGCTTGGAAAGTGGGGGGGCCGGGGAGCTGTTTTTT. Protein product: CASSLESGGAGELFF.

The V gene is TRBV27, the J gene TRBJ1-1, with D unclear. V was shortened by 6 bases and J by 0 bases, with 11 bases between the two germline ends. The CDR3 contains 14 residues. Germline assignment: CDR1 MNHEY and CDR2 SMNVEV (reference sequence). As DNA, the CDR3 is TGTGCCAGCAGGGAGGCGAACATGAACACTGAAGCTTTCTTT. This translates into CASREANMNTEAFF.

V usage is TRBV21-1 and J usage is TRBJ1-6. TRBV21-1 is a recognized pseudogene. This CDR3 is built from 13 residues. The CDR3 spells CASYPTHNSPLHF. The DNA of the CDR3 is TGTGCCAGCTACCCGACTCACAATTCACCCCTCCACTTT.

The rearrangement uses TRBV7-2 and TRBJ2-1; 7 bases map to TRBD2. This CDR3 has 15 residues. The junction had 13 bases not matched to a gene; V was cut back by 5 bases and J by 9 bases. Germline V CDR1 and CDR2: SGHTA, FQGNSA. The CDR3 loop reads CASSRGLDRRVEQFF. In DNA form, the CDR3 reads TGTGCCAGCAGCCGTGGACTAGATAGGCGCGTTGAGCAGTTCTTC.

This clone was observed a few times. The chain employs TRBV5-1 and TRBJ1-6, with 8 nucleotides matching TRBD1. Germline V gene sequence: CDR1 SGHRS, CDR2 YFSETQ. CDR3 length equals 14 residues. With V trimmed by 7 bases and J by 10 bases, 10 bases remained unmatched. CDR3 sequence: CASAGGQGRSPLHF. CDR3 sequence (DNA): TGCGCCAGCGCCGGAGGACAGGGAAGATCACCCCTCCACTTT.

For the CDR3, the DNA is TGTGCCAGCAGTTCGCTCCGACAGGAGACCCAGTACTTC. This encodes CASSSLRQETQYF. The V gene is TRBV27, the J gene TRBJ2-5, with D tentatively TRBD1 (5 bases). Germline V gene lookup returns CDR1 MNHEY and CDR2 SMNVEV (reference sequence). The CDR3 is 13 amino acids. The ends were cut back, 4 bases at V and 5 bases at J, with 11 bases in the middle.

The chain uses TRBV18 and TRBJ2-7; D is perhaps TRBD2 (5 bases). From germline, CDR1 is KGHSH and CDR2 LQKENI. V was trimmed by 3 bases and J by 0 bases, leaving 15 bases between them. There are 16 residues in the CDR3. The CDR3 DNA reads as TGTGCCAGCTCACCGGACGGAGGAATGAGCTCCTACGAGCAGTACTTC. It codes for CASSPDGGMSSYEQYF.

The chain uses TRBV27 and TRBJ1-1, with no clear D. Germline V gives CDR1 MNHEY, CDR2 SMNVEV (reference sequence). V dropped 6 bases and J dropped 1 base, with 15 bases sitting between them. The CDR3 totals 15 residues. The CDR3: CASSPRPLGNTEAFF. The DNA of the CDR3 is TGTGCCAGCAGCCCGAGGCCGTTAGGGAACACTGAAGCTTTCTTT.

CDR3 in amino acids: CAWRQGAYEQYF. The DNA for the CDR3 is TGTGCCTGGAGACAGGGGGCCTACGAGCAGTACTTC. This chain joins TRBV30 and TRBJ2-7; TRBD1 matches at 8 bases. V was pared by 3 bases and J by 2 bases, with 0 bases of the junction left unmatched. In germline, CDR1 is GTSNPN, CDR2 SVGIG (reference sequence). This CDR3 is built from 12 residues.

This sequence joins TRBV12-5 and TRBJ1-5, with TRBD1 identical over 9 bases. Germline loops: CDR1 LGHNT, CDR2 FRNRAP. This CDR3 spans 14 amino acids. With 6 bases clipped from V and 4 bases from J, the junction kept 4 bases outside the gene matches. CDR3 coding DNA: TGTGCTAGTGGACAGACAGGGGGGAATCAGCCCCAGCATTTT. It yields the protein CASGQTGGNQPQHF.

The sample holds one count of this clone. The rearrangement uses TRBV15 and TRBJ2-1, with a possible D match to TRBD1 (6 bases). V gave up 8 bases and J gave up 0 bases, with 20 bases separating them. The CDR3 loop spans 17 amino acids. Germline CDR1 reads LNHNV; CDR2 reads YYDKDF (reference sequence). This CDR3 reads CATSEPGTPNSYNEQFF. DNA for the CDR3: TGTGCCACCTCCGAACCCGGGACACCCAACTCCTACAATGAGCAGTTCTTC.

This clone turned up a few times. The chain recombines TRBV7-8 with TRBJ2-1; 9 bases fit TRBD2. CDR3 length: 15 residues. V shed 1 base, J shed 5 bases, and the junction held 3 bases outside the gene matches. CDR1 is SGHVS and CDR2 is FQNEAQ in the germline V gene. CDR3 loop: CASSLGAGGHNEQFF. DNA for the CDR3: TGTGCCAGCAGCTTAGGGGCGGGGGGGCACAATGAGCAGTTCTTC. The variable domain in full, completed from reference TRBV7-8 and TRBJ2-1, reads GAGVSQSPRYKVAKRGQDVALRCDPISGHVSLFWYQQALGQGPEFLTYFQNEAQLDKSGLPSDRFFAERPEGSVSTLKIQRTQQEDSAVYLCASSLGAGGHNEQFFGPGTRLTVL.

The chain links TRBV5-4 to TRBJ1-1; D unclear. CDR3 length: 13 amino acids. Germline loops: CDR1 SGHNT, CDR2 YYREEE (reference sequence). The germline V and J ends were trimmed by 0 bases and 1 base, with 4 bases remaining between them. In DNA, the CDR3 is TGTGCCAGCAGCTTGGCAGAGAACACTGAAGCTTTCTTT. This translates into CASSLAENTEAFF.

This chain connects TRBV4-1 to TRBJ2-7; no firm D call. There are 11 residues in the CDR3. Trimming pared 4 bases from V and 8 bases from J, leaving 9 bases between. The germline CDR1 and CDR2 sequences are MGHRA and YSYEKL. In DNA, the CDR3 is TGCGCCAGCAGCCTGTATGGGCAGCAGTACTTC. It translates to CASSLYGQQYF.

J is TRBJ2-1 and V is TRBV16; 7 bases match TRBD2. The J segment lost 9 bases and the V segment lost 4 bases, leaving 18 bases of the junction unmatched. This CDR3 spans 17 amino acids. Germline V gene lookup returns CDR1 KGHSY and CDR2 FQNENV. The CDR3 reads CASSPQGVAGVLGEQFF. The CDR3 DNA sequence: TGTGCCAGCAGCCCCCAAGGGGTGGCGGGGGTTCTTGGTGAGCAGTTCTTC.

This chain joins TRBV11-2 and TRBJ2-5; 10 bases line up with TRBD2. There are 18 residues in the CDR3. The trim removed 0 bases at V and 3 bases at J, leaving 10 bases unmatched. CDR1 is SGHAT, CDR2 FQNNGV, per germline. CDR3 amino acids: CASSLDRSGGAVKETQYF. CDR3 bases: TGTGCCAGCAGCTTAGATCGGAGCGGGGGGGCCGTGAAAGAGACCCAGTACTTC.

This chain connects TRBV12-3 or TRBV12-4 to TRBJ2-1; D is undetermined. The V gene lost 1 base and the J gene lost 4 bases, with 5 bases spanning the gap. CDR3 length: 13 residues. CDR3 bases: TGTGCCAGCAGTTTAGTTTCATACAATGAGCAGTTCTTC. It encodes CASSLVSYNEQFF.

In DNA form, the CDR3 reads TGCGCCAGCAGCCTGGACAGATGGGACACCGGGGAGCTGTTTTTT. Translated: CASSLDRWDTGELFF. The chain recombines TRBV5-1 with TRBJ2-2; maybe TRBD1 (6 bases). Trimming removed 4 bases at V and 3 bases at J, with 13 bases between. Germline V CDR1 and CDR2: SGHRS, YFSETQ. The CDR3 contains 15 residues.

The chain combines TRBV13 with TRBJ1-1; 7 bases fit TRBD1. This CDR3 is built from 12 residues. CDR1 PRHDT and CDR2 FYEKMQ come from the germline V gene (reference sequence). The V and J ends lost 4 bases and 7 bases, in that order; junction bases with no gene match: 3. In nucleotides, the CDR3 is TGTGCCAGCAGCTCGGGACAGATTGAAGCTTTCTTT. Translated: CASSSGQIEAFF.

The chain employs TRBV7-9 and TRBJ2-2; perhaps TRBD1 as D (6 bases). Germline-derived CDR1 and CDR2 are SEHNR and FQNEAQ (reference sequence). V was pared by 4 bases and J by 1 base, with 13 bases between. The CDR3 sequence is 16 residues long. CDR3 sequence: CASSSVGTRNTGELFF. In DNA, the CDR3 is TGTGCCAGCAGCTCGGTAGGGACAAGGAACACCGGGGAGCTGTTTTTT.